Each of the 8 T cell receptor beta chains below was sequenced from the same sample in a study of Graves' ophthalmopathy and Graves' hyperthyroidism. RNA transcripts provided the template for amplifying TCR beta CDR3 regions. HTBI primers primed a first-round RT-PCR, and a second-round multiplex PCR followed. TCRdb itself ran the multiplex PCR reads through MiXCR, one entry per CDR3 protein. Of about 400,000 distinct CDR3 sequences detected, around 20% appear once; the ten largest clones hold 1.5% to 2%. The sequenced material came from peripheral blood. The receptors come from a woman aged 18-29 years with Graves' ophthalmopathy.

This clonotype was seen at least ten times. The CDR3 DNA reads as TGTGCCAGCAGCTTAGTGTTCCCGGGAAGCTCTGGGGCCAACGTCCTGACTTTC. It yields the protein CASSLVFPGSSGANVLTF. The genes are TRBV11-2 and TRBJ2-6, with D possibly being TRBD2 (5 bases). V was clipped by 1 base and J by 0 bases, with 13 bases between them. CDR1 and CDR2 (germline): SGHAT, FQNNGV. The CDR3 covers 18 residues.

At least ten counts were recorded for this clonotype. This chain connects TRBV6-5 to TRBJ1-1, with a possible D match to TRBD1 (6 bases). The CDR3 consists of 14 residues. The germline V and J ends were trimmed by 6 bases and 2 bases, with 13 bases remaining between them. Germline V gene lookup returns CDR1 MNHEY and CDR2 SVGAGI. CDR3 in amino acids: CASRRGAGNTEAFF. CDR3 sequence (DNA): TGTGCCAGCAGGAGGGGGGCGGGTAACACTGAAGCTTTCTTT.

The count of this clonotype is one. The chain uses TRBV15 and TRBJ1-5; D unresolved. Germline CDR1 and CDR2: LNHNV and YYDKDF (reference sequence). The CDR3 consists of 16 residues. Trimming cost V 1 base and J 0 bases, with 10 bases left between them. The chain's CDR3 is CATSRGVGASNQPQHF. In DNA form, the CDR3 reads TGTGCCACCAGCAGAGGAGTGGGTGCTAGCAATCAGCCCCAGCATTTT. Using reference TRBV15 and TRBJ1-5 for the parts outside the CDR3, the full variable domain is DAMVIQNPRYQVTQFGKPVTLSCSQTLNHNVMYWYQQKSSQAPKLLFHYYDKDFNNEADTPDNFQSRRPNTSFCFLDIRSPGLGDTAMYLCATSRGVGASNQPQHFGDGTRLSIL.

CDR3 coding DNA: TGTGCCAGCAGCGAGGACAGGGTAGCGCATTTT. Its protein is CASSEDRVAHF. The chain uses TRBV28 and TRBJ1-5, with TRBD1 matching over 8 bases. The trim removed 6 bases at V and 15 bases at J, leaving 7 bases unmatched. This CDR3 comprises 11 residues. The V gene's germline CDR1 is MDHEN and CDR2 SYDVKM.

This clonotype was recorded many times. V usage is TRBV30 and J usage is TRBJ2-7; D perhaps matches TRBD1 (5 bases). This CDR3 region has 13 residues. The V end was cut by 3 bases, the J end by 3 bases, with 12 bases between. Germline V gene sequence: CDR1 GTSNPN, CDR2 SVGIG (reference sequence). The CDR3 region has the DNA TGTGCCTGGAGCTCGGACACCTACTACGAGCAGTACTTC. Protein sequence: CAWSSDTYYEQYF.

In its sample, this clonotype was seen many times. This sequence joins TRBV4-3 and TRBJ1-1, with unresolved D. Germline CDR1 is LGHNA and CDR2 is YSLEER. The CDR3 consists of 17 residues. V was cut by 1 base and J by 1 base, with 16 bases left in between. This CDR3 reads CASSQGNPPGANTEAFF. CDR3 DNA sequence: TGCGCCAGCAGCCAAGGAAACCCCCCCGGCGCGAACACTGAAGCTTTCTTT.

To note about this clonotype: A single base separates this from a much larger clone, so it may be a read error. Lacking the conserved final phenylalanine or tryptophan, this CDR3 likely reflects a read error. It is unclear where the CDR3 begins or ends on the DNA, so no DNA is shown, and the CDR3 is as TCRdb lists it. The V call is TRBV28, the J call TRBJ1-2. The CDR3 spans 12 amino acids, including both terminal residues. Germline V gene lookup returns CDR1 MDHEN and CDR2 SYDVKM. CDR3 protein: CASSFLSYGHTL.

Many counts were recorded for this clonotype. V usage is TRBV20-1 and J usage is TRBJ1-1; no definite D call. CDR1 is DFQATT, CDR2 SNEGSKA, per germline (reference sequence). CDR3 length: 13 residues. The germline V and J ends were trimmed by 6 bases and 1 base, with 12 bases remaining between them. The DNA of the CDR3 is TGCAGTGCCCCCCCCTGGACGAACACTGAAGCTTTCTTT. Translating it yields CSAPPWTNTEAFF.